Each of the 32 T cell receptor beta chains below was sequenced from the same sample in a study of T cell responses to AZD1222 COVID-19 vaccine. Clones were read by immunoSEQ multiplex PCR, and TCRdb kept only the in-frame ones, dropping some. The sample shows nearly 95,000 clones, around 90% of them seen only once. This specimen consisted of peripheral blood, obtained on day 0 of AZD1222 vaccination. The origin of the receptors is an adult in good health.

The chain couples TRBV7-2 to TRBJ1-6, with D possibly TRBD1 on 5 matching bases. The germline CDR1 and CDR2 sequences are SGHTA and FQGNSA. This CDR3 comprises 16 residues. V lost 1 base, J lost 0 bases, and 7 bases lay in between. The CDR3 sequence: CASSLGGFSYNSPLHF. CDR3 nucleotides: TGTGCCAGCAGCTTAGGGGGGTTCTCCTATAATTCACCCCTCCACTTT.

This chain connects TRBV19 to TRBJ1-3; the D is unclear. CDR1 and CDR2 (germline): LNHDA, SQIVND (reference sequence). Trimming left V 0 bases short and J 0 bases short, with 12 bases between. CDR3 length: 17 residues. CDR3: CASSIEGGSISGNTIYF. In DNA, the CDR3 is TGTGCCAGTAGTATAGAGGGAGGGTCGATCTCTGGAAACACCATATATTTT.

This clone was counted a few times. The chain couples TRBV9 to TRBJ1-5; D gene unclear. CDR1 is SGDLS and CDR2 is YYNGEE in the germline V gene. There are 15 residues in the CDR3. V was trimmed by 3 bases and J by 1 base, leaving 11 bases between them. In DNA form, the CDR3 reads TGTGCCAGCAGCGGTCACGCGGGAAGCAATCAGCCCCAGCATTTT. Its translation is CASSGHAGSNQPQHF.

This chain connects TRBV11-3 to TRBJ2-1; 10 positions match TRBD2. This CDR3 is built from 15 residues. J lost 3 bases, V lost 5 bases, and 4 bases had no gene match. The germline CDR1 and CDR2 sequences are SGHNT and YENEEA. Here the CDR3 DNA reads TGTGCCAGCAGCGTAAGCGGGGGGGTCTACAATGAGCAGTTCTTC. This sequence encodes CASSVSGGVYNEQFF. Looking up the rest from reference TRBV11-3 and TRBJ2-1 gives the full variable domain: EAGVVQSPRYKIIEKKQPVAFWCNPISGHNTLYWYLQNLGQGPELLIRYENEEAVDDSQLPKDRFSAERLKGVDSTLKIQPAELGDSAVYLCASSVSGGVYNEQFFGPGTRLTVL.

The chain recombines TRBV18 with TRBJ2-1, with D unresolved. The CDR3 totals 12 residues. The germline V gene has CDR1 KGHSH and CDR2 LQKENI. V lost 6 bases to trimming and J lost 8 bases, with 11 bases between them. Here the CDR3 reads CASSPRRYEQFF. DNA for the CDR3: TGTGCCAGCTCTCCGAGGCGGTATGAGCAGTTCTTC.

The chain couples TRBV9 to TRBJ1-6; perhaps TRBD1 as D (5 bases). V was cut by 3 bases and J by 10 bases, with 17 bases left in between. The V gene's germline CDR1 is SGDLS and CDR2 YYNGEE. This CDR3 region has 15 residues. The CDR3 spells CASSARSDSASPLHF. CDR3 DNA: TGTGCCAGCAGCGCTCGGTCCGACAGCGCCTCACCCCTCCACTTT.

This rearrangement joins TRBV6-2 or TRBV6-3 to TRBJ1-1; D uncertain. Germline-derived CDR1 and CDR2 are MNHEY and SVGEGT. V dropped 5 bases and J dropped 4 bases, with 17 bases sitting between them. CDR3 length: 15 amino acids. The CDR3 sequence is CASSPRGSLSTEAFF. The CDR3 coding sequence is TGTGCCAGCAGTCCCCGGGGTAGTCTTTCCACTGAAGCTTTCTTT.

The J gene is TRBJ1-2, the V gene TRBV7-3; D is unresolved. The CDR3 length is 16 residues. V dropped 0 bases and J dropped 1 base, with 12 bases sitting between them. Per germline, CDR1 SGHTA and CDR2 FQGTGA. Here the CDR3 reads CASSLTLRDYNYGYTF. CDR3 in DNA: TGTGCCAGCAGCTTAACGTTAAGGGATTATAACTATGGCTACACCTTC.

The rearrangement links TRBV9 to TRBJ2-2; a possible D gene is TRBD1 (6 bases). The V end was cut by 6 bases, the J end by 5 bases, with 17 bases between. Germline assignment: CDR1 SGDLS and CDR2 YYNGEE. This CDR3 region has 15 residues. The CDR3: CASTNRHQGTGELFF. The DNA of the CDR3 is TGTGCCAGCACCAACCGTCACCAGGGGACCGGGGAGCTGTTTTTT.

V gene TRBV3-1 (or the pseudogene TRBV3-2) combines with J gene TRBJ2-1, with 9 bases fitting TRBD2. The CDR3 totals 16 residues. The germline gives CDR1 LGHDT, CDR2 YNNKEL (reference sequence). Losses at the gene ends were 10 bases for V and 2 bases for J; bases not matched to a gene: 12. CDR3 DNA sequence: TGTGCCATCTCCCTTTTAGCGGGGGACCCCTACAATGAGCAGTTCTTC. Its translation is CAISLLAGDPYNEQFF.

The chain combines TRBV4-3 with TRBJ2-7; 7 nucleotides line up with TRBD2. The V and J ends lost 0 bases and 3 bases, in that order; junction bases with no gene match: 8. Looked up from germline, CDR1 is LGHNA and CDR2 is YSLEER. CDR3 length: 16 residues. Written as DNA, the CDR3 is TGCGCCAGCAGCCAAGAGCCACCCGGGACTATCTACGAGCAGTACTTC. This codes for CASSQEPPGTIYEQYF.

The chain employs TRBV19 and TRBJ1-4; TRBD1 agrees at 7 bases. Germline lookup yields CDR1 LNHDA and CDR2 SQIVND (reference sequence). The CDR3 contains 20 residues. After removal of 4 bases from V and 0 bases from J, the junction contained 17 bases not matched to a gene. For the CDR3, the DNA is TGTGCCAGTAGTAAGGGGGGACAGAACAGCCCGACCGCAACTAATGAAAAACTGTTTTTT. Its protein product is CASSKGGQNSPTATNEKLFF.

V and J are TRBV12-3 or TRBV12-4 and TRBJ2-3; D uncertain. There are 12 residues in the CDR3. Trimming took off 5 bases at V and 3 bases at J, with 6 bases between the two ends. The CDR3 here is CASSAWTDTQYF. CDR3 coding DNA: TGTGCCAGCAGTGCTTGGACAGATACGCAGTATTTT.

The DNA of the CDR3 is TGTGCCAGTAGTACGCATTCGGGACAGCCCAATCAGCCCCAGCATTTT. Translation gives CASSTHSGQPNQPQHF. The chain joins TRBV19 to TRBJ1-5; 7 nucleotides agree with TRBD1. The germline gives CDR1 LNHDA, CDR2 SQIVND (reference sequence). The CDR3 runs to 16 residues. J was trimmed by 3 bases and V by 4 bases; bases with no gene match: 9.

The sample holds a few counts of this clone. The chain links TRBV4-3 to TRBJ2-7; D is possibly TRBD1 or TRBD2 (5 bases each). The CDR3 contains 16 residues. Germline CDR1 is LGHNA and CDR2 is YSLEER. V was clipped by 1 base and J by 3 bases, with 16 bases between them. CDR3 DNA: TGCGCCAGCAGCCAAGCTTCGGGGACGCGCGTCTACGAGCAGTACTTC. Protein sequence: CASSQASGTRVYEQYF.

This sequence joins TRBV18 and TRBJ1-6; D might be TRBD1 (5 bases). This CDR3 has 15 residues. Germline V lookup: CDR1 KGHSH, CDR2 LQKENI. V lost 5 bases and J lost 9, with 17 bases in between. CDR3 in amino acids: CASSENWGSSSPLHF. The CDR3 region has the DNA TGTGCCAGCTCAGAAAACTGGGGGTCTTCTTCACCCCTCCACTTT.

V usage is TRBV24-1 and J usage is TRBJ2-7; 8 bases match TRBD1. Germline trimming cut 4 bases from V and 6 bases from J; bases unmatched to any gene: 13. Germline values: CDR1 KGHDR, CDR2 SFDVKD. CDR3 length: 16 amino acids. CDR3 bases: TGTGCCACCAGTGACACGTGGCGCAGGGGGCGAGGCGAGCAGTACTTC. It translates to CATSDTWRRGRGEQYF.

This chain uses TRBV30 with TRBJ2-5, with D possibly TRBD1 on 6 matching bases. Germline V gene data show CDR1 as GTSNPN and CDR2 as SVGIG (reference sequence). Trimming took off 3 bases at V and 2 bases at J, with 7 bases between the two ends. The CDR3 has 12 residues. The CDR3, as DNA: TGTGCCTGGAGACAGGGTCAAGAGACCCAGTACTTC. Protein product: CAWRQGQETQYF.

The V and J genes are TRBV3-1 (or the pseudogene TRBV3-2) and TRBJ1-2, with D unresolved. Trimming pared 2 bases from V and 8 bases from J, leaving 12 bases between. CDR3 length: 13 residues. Looked up from germline, CDR1 is LGHDT and CDR2 is YNNKEL (reference sequence). The CDR3 loop is CASSQRYRSGYTF. CDR3 DNA: TGTGCCAGCAGCCAACGCTACCGTTCGGGCTACACCTTC.

As DNA, the CDR3 is TGTGCCAGCAGAACTCTCGGACAGCACCAAGAGACCCAGTACTTC. Translated: CASRTLGQHQETQYF. The chain has TRBV7-2 and TRBJ2-5, with a weak D call TRBD1 (6 bases). The V and J ends lost 6 bases and 0 bases respectively, with 14 bases between them. This CDR3 region has 15 residues. Germline-derived CDR1 and CDR2 are SGHTA and FQGNSA.

In DNA form, the CDR3 reads TGTGCCAGCAGTTCAGTGGACTATGGCTACACCTTC. Its protein product is CASSSVDYGYTF. The J gene is TRBJ1-2, the V gene TRBV6-2 or TRBV6-3, with D unclear. CDR1 is MNHEY and CDR2 is SVGEGT in the germline V gene. The CDR3 totals 12 residues. Trimming cost V 4 bases and J 3 bases, with 6 bases left between them.

V usage is TRBV7-9 and J usage is TRBJ1-2; 7 bases align to TRBD1. V shed 3 bases, J shed 6 bases, and the junction held 7 bases outside the gene matches. Germline CDR1 reads SEHNR; CDR2 reads FQNEAQ (reference sequence). This CDR3 has 14 residues. The CDR3 coding sequence is TGTGCCAGCAGCTTTACACAGGGGAGTGATGGCTACACCTTC. This sequence encodes CASSFTQGSDGYTF.

The V and J genes are TRBV19 and TRBJ1-1; tentative D call: TRBD1 (5 bases). CDR1 is LNHDA, CDR2 SQIVND, per germline (reference sequence). Trimming stripped 5 bases from V and 5 bases from J, with 21 bases between. The CDR3 runs 16 residues. The CDR3 loop is CASSARGRGLSTEAFF. CDR3 coding DNA: TGTGCCAGTAGTGCGAGGGGCCGGGGATTGTCTACTGAAGCTTTCTTT.

The chain couples TRBV3-1 (or the pseudogene TRBV3-2) to TRBJ1-6; D might be TRBD1 (6 bases). The germline V and J ends were trimmed by 0 bases and 8 bases, with 11 bases remaining between them. This CDR3 is 15 amino acids long. Germline loops: CDR1 LGHDT, CDR2 YNNKEL (reference sequence). This CDR3 reads CASSQDATGYSPLHF. DNA of the CDR3: TGTGCCAGCAGCCAAGATGCGACAGGTTATTCACCCCTCCACTTT.

The count of this clone is one. V gene TRBV4-2 combines with J gene TRBJ1-6; the D gene is possibly TRBD1 (5 bases). Germline values: CDR1 LGHNA, CDR2 YNFKEQ. The CDR3 totals 16 residues. With 0 bases removed from V and 8 bases from J, the gap between germline ends came to 14 bases. This CDR3 reads CASSQDGGRGDSPLHF. CDR3 nucleotide sequence: TGTGCCAGCAGCCAAGATGGGGGGAGAGGTGATTCACCCCTCCACTTT.

The rearrangement uses TRBV7-2 and TRBJ1-5, with D unresolved. Germline V gene lookup returns CDR1 SGHTA and CDR2 FQGNSA. CDR3 length: 15 amino acids. Trimming removed 2 bases at V and 6 bases at J, with 14 bases between. The CDR3 nucleotides are TGTGCCAGCAGCTTATTGCGGCAAGAGGCTCAGCCCCAGCATTTT. Translating gives CASSLLRQEAQPQHF.

This clone has only one observation. Other DNA sequences within the sample encode an identical CDR3. This chain uses TRBV3-1 (or the pseudogene TRBV3-2) with TRBJ1-5; D gene ambiguous. With 1 base removed from V and 0 bases from J, the gap between germline ends came to 4 bases. Germline lookup yields CDR1 LGHDT and CDR2 YNNKEL (reference sequence). CDR3 size: 14 residues. Here the CDR3 DNA reads TGTGCCAGCAGCCAAGGGGGTAGCAATCAGCCCCAGCATTTT. This gives the protein CASSQGGSNQPQHF.

The chain uses TRBV7-8 and TRBJ1-2; no clear D gene. Trimming shortened V by 4 bases and J by 3 bases, and 24 bases separated the two germline ends. CDR1 and CDR2 from the germline V gene are SGHVS and FQNEAQ. This CDR3 comprises 18 residues. In nucleotides, the CDR3 is TGTGCCAGCAGCTCCCTAAATGTTAGAGGGAATAGGGACTATGGCTACACCTTC. This codes for CASSSLNVRGNRDYGYTF. The whole variable domain, filled in from reference TRBV7-8 and TRBJ1-2, reads GAGVSQSPRYKVAKRGQDVALRCDPISGHVSLFWYQQALGQGPEFLTYFQNEAQLDKSGLPSDRFFAERPEGSVSTLKIQRTQQEDSAVYLCASSSLNVRGNRDYGYTFGSGTRLTVV.

The sample holds one count of this clone. This rearrangement joins TRBV9 to TRBJ2-3, with D unresolved. V was cut by 2 bases and J by 2 bases, with 12 bases left in between. This CDR3 has 15 amino acids. CDR1 and CDR2 (germline): SGDLS, YYNGEE. The CDR3 sequence is CASSVVHLNTDTQYF. In DNA form, the CDR3 reads TGTGCCAGCAGCGTTGTACACCTGAACACAGATACGCAGTATTTT. Together with reference TRBV9 and TRBJ2-3, the CDR3 gives the full variable domain: DSGVTQTPKHLITATGQRVTLRCSPRSGDLSVYWYQQSLDQGLQFLIQYYNGEERAKGNILERFSAQQFPDLHSELNLSSLELGDSALYFCASSVVHLNTDTQYFGPGTRLTVL.

V usage is TRBV7-9 and J usage is TRBJ1-1; 9 bases match TRBD1. The CDR3 runs 15 residues. With V trimmed by 5 bases and J by 2 bases, 6 bases remained unmatched. CDR1 SEHNR and CDR2 FQNEAQ come from the germline V gene (reference sequence). CDR3 bases: TGTGCCAGCAGCGCCCCGGGACAGGGAAACACTGAAGCTTTCTTT. It translates to CASSAPGQGNTEAFF.

The CDR3 is CASLTPGSYNEQFF. CDR3 bases: TGTGCCAGCCTCACTCCGGGCTCCTACAATGAGCAGTTCTTC. The chain has TRBV7-2 and TRBJ2-1; D not resolved. Trimming removed 8 bases at V and 0 bases at J, with 11 bases between. CDR3 size: 14 residues. Per the germline V gene, CDR1 is SGHTA and CDR2 is FQGNSA.

The chain is built from TRBV5-6 and TRBJ1-5; 7 positions agree with TRBD1. V was pared by 4 bases and J by 4 bases, with 2 bases of the junction left unmatched. The length of the CDR3 is 13 residues. Germline CDR1 is SGHDT and CDR2 is YYEEEE. DNA for the CDR3: TGTGCCAGCAGCCCGGGACAGAATCAGCCCCAGCATTTT. Its translation is CASSPGQNQPQHF.